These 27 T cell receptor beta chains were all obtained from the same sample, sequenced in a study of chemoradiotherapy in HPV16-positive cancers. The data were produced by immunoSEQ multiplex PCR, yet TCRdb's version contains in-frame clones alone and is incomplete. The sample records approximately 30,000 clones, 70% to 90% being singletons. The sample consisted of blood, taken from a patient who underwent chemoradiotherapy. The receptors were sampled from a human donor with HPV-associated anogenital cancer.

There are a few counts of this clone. As DNA, the CDR3 is TGTGCCAGCAGCTTATTGGTAGCGGGAGGTAGGGGTACGCAGTATTTT. Its protein product is CASSLLVAGGRGTQYF. The chain carries TRBV11-2 and TRBJ2-3, with 10 bases matching TRBD2. The CDR3 sequence is 16 residues long. Germline CDR1 is SGHAT and CDR2 is FQNNGV. Trimming took 2 bases from V and 8 from J; bases not matched to a gene: 10. Complete variable domain (other parts from reference TRBV11-2 and TRBJ2-3): EAGVAQSPRYKIIEKRQSVAFWCNPISGHATLYWYQQILGQGPKLLIQFQNNGVVDDSQLPKDRFSAERLKGVDSTLKIQPAKLEDSAVYLCASSLLVAGGRGTQYFGPGTRLTVL.

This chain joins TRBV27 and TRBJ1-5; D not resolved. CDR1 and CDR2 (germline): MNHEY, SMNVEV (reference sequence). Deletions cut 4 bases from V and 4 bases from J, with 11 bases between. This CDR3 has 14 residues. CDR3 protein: CASSYRGKNQPQHF. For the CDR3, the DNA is TGTGCCAGCAGTTATCGAGGGAAAAATCAGCCCCAGCATTTT.

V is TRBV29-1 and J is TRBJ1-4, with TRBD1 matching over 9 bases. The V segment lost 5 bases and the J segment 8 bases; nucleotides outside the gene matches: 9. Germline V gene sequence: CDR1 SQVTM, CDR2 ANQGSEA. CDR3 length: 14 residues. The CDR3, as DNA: TGCAGCGTTCGTACTGACAGGGGGAGAGAAAAACTGTTTTTT. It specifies CSVRTDRGREKLFF.

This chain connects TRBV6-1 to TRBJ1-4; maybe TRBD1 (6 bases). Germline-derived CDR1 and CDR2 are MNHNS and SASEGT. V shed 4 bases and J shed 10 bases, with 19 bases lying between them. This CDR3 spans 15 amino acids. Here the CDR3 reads CASSADRPPAGKLFF. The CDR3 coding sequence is TGTGCCAGCAGTGCCGACAGGCCCCCTGCGGGAAAACTGTTTTTT.

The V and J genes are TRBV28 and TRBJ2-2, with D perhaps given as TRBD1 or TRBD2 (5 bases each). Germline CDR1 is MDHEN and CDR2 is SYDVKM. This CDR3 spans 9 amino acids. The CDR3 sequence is CGPGTELFF. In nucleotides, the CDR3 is TGTGGCCCGGGGACGGAGCTGTTTTTT.

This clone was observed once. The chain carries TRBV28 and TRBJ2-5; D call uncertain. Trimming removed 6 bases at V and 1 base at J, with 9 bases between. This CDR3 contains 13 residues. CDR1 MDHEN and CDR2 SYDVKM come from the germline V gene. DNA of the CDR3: TGTGCCAGCAGAAGAAATCTCCAAGAGACCCAGTACTTC. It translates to CASRRNLQETQYF. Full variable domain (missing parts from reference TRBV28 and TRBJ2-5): DVKVTQSSRYLVKRTGEKVFLECVQDMDHENMFWYRQDPGLGLRLIYFSYDVKMKEKGDIPEGYSVSREKKERFSLILESASTNQTSMYLCASRRNLQETQYFGPGTRLLVL.

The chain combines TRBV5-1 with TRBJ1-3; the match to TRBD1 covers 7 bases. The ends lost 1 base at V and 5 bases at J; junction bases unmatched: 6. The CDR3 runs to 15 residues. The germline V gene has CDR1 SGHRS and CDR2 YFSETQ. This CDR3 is CASSLLGQHRNTIYF. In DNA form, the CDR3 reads TGCGCCAGCAGCTTGCTGGGACAGCATAGAAACACCATATATTTT.

The CDR3 protein is CASSFQETQYF. The DNA of the CDR3 is TGTGCCAGCAGCTTCCAAGAGACCCAGTACTTC. The V call is TRBV7-9, the J call TRBJ2-5, with unresolved D. The CDR3 totals 11 residues. Germline V CDR1 and CDR2: SEHNR, FQNEAQ (reference sequence). Trimming shortened V by 3 bases and J by 1 base, and 0 bases separated the two germline ends. Together with reference TRBV7-9 and TRBJ2-5, the CDR3 gives the full variable domain: DTGVSQNPRHKITKRGQNVTFRCDPISEHNRLYWYRQTLGQGPEFLTYFQNEAQLEKSRLLSDRFSAERPKGSFSTLEIQRTEQGDSAMYLCASSFQETQYFGPGTRLLVL.

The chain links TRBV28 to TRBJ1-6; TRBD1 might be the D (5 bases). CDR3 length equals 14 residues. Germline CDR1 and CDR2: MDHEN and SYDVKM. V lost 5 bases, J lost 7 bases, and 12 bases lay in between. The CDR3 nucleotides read TGTGCCAGCAGTCTAGGGGTACGAAATTCACCCCTCCACTTT. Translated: CASSLGVRNSPLHF.

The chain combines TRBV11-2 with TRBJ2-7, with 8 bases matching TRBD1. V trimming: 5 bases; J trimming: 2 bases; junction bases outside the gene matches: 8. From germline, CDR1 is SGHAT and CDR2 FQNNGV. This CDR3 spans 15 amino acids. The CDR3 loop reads CASSHRQGHPYEQYF. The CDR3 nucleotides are TGTGCCAGCAGCCACCGACAGGGGCATCCCTACGAGCAGTACTTC.

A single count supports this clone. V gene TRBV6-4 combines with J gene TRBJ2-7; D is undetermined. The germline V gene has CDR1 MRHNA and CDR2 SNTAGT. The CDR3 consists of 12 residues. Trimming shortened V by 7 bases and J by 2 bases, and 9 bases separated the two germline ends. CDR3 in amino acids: CASKLVTYEQYF. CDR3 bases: TGTGCCAGCAAGTTAGTGACCTACGAGCAGTACTTC.

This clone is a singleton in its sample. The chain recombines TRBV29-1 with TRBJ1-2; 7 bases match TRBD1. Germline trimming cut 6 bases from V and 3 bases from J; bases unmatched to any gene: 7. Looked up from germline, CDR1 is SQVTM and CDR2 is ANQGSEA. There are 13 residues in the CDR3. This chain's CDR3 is CSVETGTDYGYTF. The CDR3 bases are TGCAGCGTCGAAACCGGGACAGACTATGGCTACACCTTC.

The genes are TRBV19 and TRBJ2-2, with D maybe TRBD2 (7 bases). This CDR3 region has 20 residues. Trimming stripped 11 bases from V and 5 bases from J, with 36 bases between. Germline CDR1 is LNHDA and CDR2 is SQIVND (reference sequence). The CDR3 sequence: CARMGGKQGNFLLWTGELFF. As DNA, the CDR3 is TGTGCCCGAATGGGGGGGAAACAGGGAAATTTTCTTCTATGGACCGGGGAGCTGTTTTTT.

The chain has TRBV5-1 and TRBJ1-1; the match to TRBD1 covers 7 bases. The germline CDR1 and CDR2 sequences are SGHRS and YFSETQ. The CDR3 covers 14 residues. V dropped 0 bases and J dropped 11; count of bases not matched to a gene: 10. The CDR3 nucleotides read TGCGCCAGCAGCTTGGCATCGGGCACAGGGGACGCTTTCTTT. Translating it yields CASSLASGTGDAFF.

In DNA, the CDR3 is TGTGCCAGTACCCCGTTGGGACTGCTCCTCGCGAACACCGGGGAGCTGTTTTTT. Amino acids: CASTPLGLLLANTGELFF. This sequence joins TRBV19 and TRBJ2-2; TRBD2 is a possible D gene (6 bases). Trimming removed 7 bases from V and 0 bases from J, with 21 bases in between. CDR3 length: 18 amino acids. Germline CDR1 is LNHDA and CDR2 is SQIVND (reference sequence).

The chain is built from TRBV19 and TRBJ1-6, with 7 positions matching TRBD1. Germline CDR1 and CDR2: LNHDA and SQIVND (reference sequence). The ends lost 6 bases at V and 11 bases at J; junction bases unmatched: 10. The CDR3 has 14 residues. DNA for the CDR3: TGTGCCAGTAGCCAGACAGGGACCATGACACCCCTCCACTTT. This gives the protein CASSQTGTMTPLHF.

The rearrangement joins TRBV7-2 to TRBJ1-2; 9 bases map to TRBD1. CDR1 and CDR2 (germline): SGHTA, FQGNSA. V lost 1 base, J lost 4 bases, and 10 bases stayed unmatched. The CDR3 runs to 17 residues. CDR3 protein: CASSLGGQGSLTYGYTF. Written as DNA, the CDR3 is TGTGCCAGCAGCTTAGGGGGACAGGGAAGTCTTACCTATGGCTACACCTTC.

The CDR3 reads CATGTSGGAAYNEQFF. The CDR3, as DNA: TGTGCCACGGGGACTAGCGGGGGGGCCGCATACAATGAGCAGTTCTTC. The chain employs TRBV15 and TRBJ2-1; 16 bases are shared with TRBD2. Germline V gene sequence: CDR1 LNHNV, CDR2 YYDKDF (reference sequence). This CDR3 has 16 residues. The trim removed 9 bases at V and 4 bases at J, leaving 6 bases unmatched.

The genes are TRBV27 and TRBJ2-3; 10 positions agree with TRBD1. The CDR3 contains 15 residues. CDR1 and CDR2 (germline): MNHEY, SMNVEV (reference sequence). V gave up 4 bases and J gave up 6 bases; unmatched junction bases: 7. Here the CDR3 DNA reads TGTGCCAGCAGTTACGGGACAGGGGTAGTCGATACGCAGTATTTT. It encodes CASSYGTGVVDTQYF.

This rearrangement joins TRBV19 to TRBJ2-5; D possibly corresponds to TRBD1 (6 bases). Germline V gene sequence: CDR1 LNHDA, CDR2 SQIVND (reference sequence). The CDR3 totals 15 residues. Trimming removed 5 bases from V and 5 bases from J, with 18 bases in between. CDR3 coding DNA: TGTGCCAGTAGTCCCCGGACAGTACGGACCGAGACCCAGTACTTC. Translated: CASSPRTVRTETQYF.

CDR3 nucleotides: TGTGCCAGCAGCTTGGCGGGAGCGGACGAGCAGTACTTC. Translation gives CASSLAGADEQYF. This chain uses TRBV5-4 with TRBJ2-7; tentative D call: TRBD2 (6 bases). Trimming left V 0 bases short and J 5 bases short, with 9 bases between. Per germline, CDR1 SGHNT and CDR2 YYREEE (reference sequence). CDR3 length equals 13 residues.

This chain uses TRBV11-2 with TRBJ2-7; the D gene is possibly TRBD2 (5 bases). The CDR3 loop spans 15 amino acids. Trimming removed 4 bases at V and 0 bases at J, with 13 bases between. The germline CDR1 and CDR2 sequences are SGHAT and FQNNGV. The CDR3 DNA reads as TGTGCCAGCAGCTCCTTCAGGAGGAACTCCTACGAGCAGTACTTC. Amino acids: CASSSFRRNSYEQYF.

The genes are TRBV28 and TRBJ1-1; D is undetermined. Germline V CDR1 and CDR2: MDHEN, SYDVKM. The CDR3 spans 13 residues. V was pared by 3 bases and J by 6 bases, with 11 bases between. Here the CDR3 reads CASSFQNLAEAFF. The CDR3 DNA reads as TGTGCCAGCAGTTTCCAAAACCTGGCTGAAGCTTTCTTT.

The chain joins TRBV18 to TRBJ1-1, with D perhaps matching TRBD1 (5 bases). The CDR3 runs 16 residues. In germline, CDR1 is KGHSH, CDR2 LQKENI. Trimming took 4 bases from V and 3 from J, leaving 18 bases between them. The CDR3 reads CASSLRDLGRDTEAFF. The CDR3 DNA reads TGTGCCAGCTCACTCCGGGACCTCGGTAGGGACACTGAAGCTTTCTTT.

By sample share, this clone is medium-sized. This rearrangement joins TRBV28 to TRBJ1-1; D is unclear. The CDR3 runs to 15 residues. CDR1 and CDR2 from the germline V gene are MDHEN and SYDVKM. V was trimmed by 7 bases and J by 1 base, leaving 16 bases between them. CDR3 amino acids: CASNRGSAPNTEAFF. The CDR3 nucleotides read TGTGCCAGCAATAGAGGGAGCGCCCCGAACACTGAAGCTTTCTTT.

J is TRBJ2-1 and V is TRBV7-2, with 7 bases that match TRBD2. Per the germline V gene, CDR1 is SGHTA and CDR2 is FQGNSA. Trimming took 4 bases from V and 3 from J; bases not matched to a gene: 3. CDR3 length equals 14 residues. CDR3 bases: TGTGCCAGCAGCTGGGGGGACTACTACAATGAGCAGTTCTTC. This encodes CASSWGDYYNEQFF.

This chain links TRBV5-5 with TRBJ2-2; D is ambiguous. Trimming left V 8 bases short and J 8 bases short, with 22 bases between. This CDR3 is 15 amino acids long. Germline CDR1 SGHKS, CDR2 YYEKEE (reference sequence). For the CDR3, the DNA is TGTGCCAGTAATTTGTTACACGCCGGACGGGGGGAGCTGTTTTTT. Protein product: CASNLLHAGRGELFF.